The rows below give T cell receptor beta chains drawn from one sample of a study of blood T cell repertoires in COVID-19. Produced via immunoSEQ multiplex PCR; TCRdb's table is partial and in-frame only. The sample has 180,000 or so clones, around 87% seen once. Sequences were obtained from peripheral blood. The receptor source for this set is a man aged 18 to 29 with acute or convalescent COVID-19. CDR3s include the opening cysteine and the closing phenylalanine or tryptophan. Fields, in order: D gene, J gene, clone size, V gene, CDR3 protein, CDR3 DNA. D genes are given only for firm matches. Expanded clones are given a class, and other clones once, few, many or no size at all.

.	TRBJ2-7	.	TRBV4-2	CASSQVFGDTYEQYF	TGTGCCAGCAGCCAAGTTTTCGGGGATACCTACGAGCAGTACTTC
TRBD1	TRBJ2-2	.	TRBV6-5	CASSDTGGRGELFF	TGTGCCAGCAGCGATACAGGGGGACGTGGGGAGCTGTTTTTT
TRBD1	TRBJ1-2	.	TRBV6-5	CASSSGLKGAYGYTF	TGTGCCAGCAGTTCTGGGTTGAAGGGGGCTTATGGCTACACCTTC
.	TRBJ2-1	once	TRBV19	CASALGLHNEQFF	TGTGCCAGTGCTCTCGGACTACACAATGAGCAGTTCTTC
.	TRBJ1-1	.	TRBV20-1	CSAQWNTEAFF	TGCAGTGCCCAGTGGAACACTGAAGCTTTCTTT
TRBD1	TRBJ1-1	.	TRBV25-1	CASSEWGQGNTEAFF	TGTGCCAGCAGTGAATGGGGACAGGGGAACACTGAAGCTTTCTTT
.	TRBJ2-3	.	TRBV5-1	CASSLGRTDTQYF	TGCGCCAGCAGCTTGGGGCGGACAGATACGCAGTATTTT
.	TRBJ1-1	.	TRBV30	CAWSGFLMNTEAFF	TGTGCCTGGAGTGGCTTCCTAATGAACACTGAAGCTTTCTTT
TRBD2	TRBJ2-3	.	TRBV4-2	CASSQDRAGADTQYF	TGTGCCAGCAGCCAAGATAGGGCGGGGGCAGATACGCAGTATTTT
.	TRBJ1-2	.	TRBV2	CASSHDSNYGYTF	TGTGCCAGCAGCCATGACAGTAACTATGGCTACACCTTC
TRBD1	TRBJ2-3	.	TRBV6-4	CASRDRQGARGTDTQYF	TGTGCCAGCAGGGACCGACAGGGGGCGCGTGGCACAGATACGCAGTATTTT
.	TRBJ1-5	.	TRBV2	CASSELTLSQPQHF	TGTGCCAGCAGTGAATTAACACTAAGTCAGCCCCAGCATTTT
TRBD2	TRBJ2-1	.	TRBV27	CASSYGTSFNEQFF	TGTGCCAGCAGCTACGGGACTAGTTTCAATGAGCAGTTCTTC
TRBD1	TRBJ1-1	.	TRBV28	CASIRKTGDWEAFF	TGTGCCAGCATTCGGAAAACAGGGGACTGGGAAGCTTTCTTT
.	TRBJ1-6	.	TRBV6-5	CASTGQGSPLHF	TGTGCCAGCACCGGTCAGGGTTCACCCCTCCACTTT
.	TRBJ2-1	.	TRBV7-2	CASSLAASSYNEQFF	TGTGCCAGCAGCTTAGCGGCTAGCTCCTACAATGAGCAGTTCTTC
TRBD2	TRBJ2-5	.	TRBV28	CASERFWRGARETQYF	TGTGCCAGCGAGAGGTTCTGGCGGGGGGCGAGGGAGACCCAGTACTTC
.	TRBJ1-6	.	TRBV30	CAWGGVGDSPLHF	TGTGCCTGGGGGGGGGTTGGTGATTCACCCCTCCACTTT
.	TRBJ1-6	.	TRBV2	CASMEARNSPLHF	TGTGCCAGCATGGAGGCACGGAATTCACCCCTCCACTTT
.	TRBJ2-3	.	TRBV3-1/TRBV3-2	CASSRQRAATDTQYF	TGTGCCAGCAGCCGACAGCGGGCCGCCACAGATACGCAGTATTTT
TRBD2	TRBJ2-3	.	TRBV7-9	CASSPTSEGTDTQYF	TGTGCCAGCAGCCCTACTAGCGAGGGCACAGATACGCAGTATTTT
TRBD2	TRBJ2-3	.	TRBV5-1	CASSLGIQGGADTQYF	TGCGCCAGCAGCTTGGGGATTCAGGGAGGGGCAGATACGCAGTATTTT
.	TRBJ2-2	once	TRBV7-3	CASSLFGGKSTGELFF	TGTGCCAGCAGCTTATTTGGGGGGAAGAGCACCGGGGAGCTGTTTTTT
.	TRBJ2-5	.	TRBV6-5	CATTGSETQYF	TGTGCCACCACAGGGTCAGAGACCCAGTACTTC
TRBD2	TRBJ2-3	.	TRBV2	CASSGTSGYTDTQYF	TGTGCCAGCAGTGGTACTAGCGGCTACACAGATACGCAGTATTTT
.	TRBJ1-6	.	TRBV4-2	CASSQDRGHNSPLHF	TGTGCCAGCAGCCAAGACAGGGGACATAATTCACCCCTCCACTTT
.	TRBJ1-2	.	TRBV5-6	CASSLGQKINYGYTF	TGTGCCAGCAGCTTGGGACAGAAAATTAACTATGGCTACACCTTC
TRBD1	TRBJ1-4	.	TRBV10-3	CAIGDRADNEKLFF	TGTGCCATCGGGGACAGGGCAGATAATGAAAAACTGTTTTTT
TRBD1	TRBJ2-3	.	TRBV24-1	CATSVGQGGLDTQYF	TGTGCCACCAGTGTGGGACAGGGTGGGTTAGATACGCAGTATTTT
.	TRBJ2-1	.	TRBV27	CASSLSHYNEQFF	TGTGCCAGCAGTTTGAGTCACTACAATGAGCAGTTCTTC
.	TRBJ1-4	.	TRBV6-1	CASSETHSTNEKLFF	TGTGCCAGCAGTGAAACTCACTCAACTAATGAAAAACTGTTTTTT
TRBD1	TRBJ2-3	.	TRBV9	CASSVDRGPTDTQYF	TGTGCCAGCAGCGTCGACAGGGGGCCCACAGATACGCAGTATTTT
.	TRBJ1-1	.	TRBV5-1	CASAEVAVNTEAFF	TGCGCCAGCGCCGAGGTGGCCGTGAACACTGAAGCTTTCTTT
TRBD2	TRBJ2-5	.	TRBV5-6	CASSPRLAGAPYQETQYF	TGTGCCAGCAGCCCCAGACTAGCGGGGGCCCCGTACCAAGAGACCCAGTACTTC
TRBD2	TRBJ2-3	.	TRBV7-2	CASSLRWRGAPDTQYF	TGTGCCAGCAGCTTAAGGTGGCGGGGGGCCCCAGATACGCAGTATTTT
TRBD1	TRBJ1-2	.	TRBV7-9	CASSPATGGPYGYGYTF	TGTGCCAGCAGCCCCGCCACAGGGGGTCCCTATGGCTATGGCTACACCTTC
.	TRBJ1-5	.	TRBV4-1	CASSQTTGNSNQPQHF	TGCGCCAGCAGCCAAACGACAGGAAATAGCAATCAGCCCCAGCATTTT
TRBD2	TRBJ2-2	.	TRBV9	CASSVWEGRGTGELFF	TGTGCCAGCAGCGTATGGGAGGGAAGGGGCACCGGGGAGCTGTTTTTT
TRBD1	TRBJ1-4	once	TRBV7-9	CASSSRWDSPNEKLFF	TGTGCCAGCAGCTCCCGCTGGGACAGCCCAAATGAAAAACTGTTTTTT
.	TRBJ2-5	.	TRBV4-1	CASSPPGTTQETQYF	TGCGCCAGCAGCCCACCCGGGACAACCCAAGAGACCCAGTACTTC
.	TRBJ2-1	.	TRBV2	CASSERTDSRTDNEQFF	TGTGCCAGCAGTGAACGAACCGACTCACGGACTGACAATGAGCAGTTCTTC
.	TRBJ1-5	.	TRBV30	CAWTPPSGGNQPQHF	TGTGCCTGGACCCCACCCTCAGGGGGCAATCAGCCCCAGCATTTT
TRBD1	TRBJ2-5	.	TRBV5-6	CASSLEAGGERETQYF	TGTGCCAGCAGCTTGGAGGCAGGGGGTGAGCGAGAGACCCAGTACTTC
.	TRBJ1-6	.	TRBV7-3	CASSRLPSGGSPLHF	TGTGCCAGCAGCCGCTTACCATCGGGAGGTTCACCCCTCCACTTT
.	TRBJ2-3	.	TRBV7-9	CASSSRAASTDTQYF	TGTGCCAGCAGCTCCCGAGCGGCTAGCACAGATACGCAGTATTTT